This T cell receptor (beta chain) was retrieved from a study of T cell repertoires in cytomegalovirus infection. Study at large: CMV infection together with matching HLA type was indicated by public TCR beta signatures. Study-level results: HLA-C-restricted CMV clonotypes gave the most frequent clonotype in two of eight donors.

This clonotype occurred many times. The antigen is undetermined. Germline-derived CDR1 and CDR2 are SGHTA and FQGNSA. CDR3 length: 14 residues. V lost 4 bases and J 7 bases, leaving 14 bases between the germline ends. TCRdb re-derived calls from the reads in MiXCR, one entry per CDR3 protein. The data show about 180,000 distinct CDR3 sequences, roughly an eighth seen once. The source material was PBMCs. The chain employs TRBV7-2 and TRBJ2-4; tentatively, D is TRBD2 (6 bases). The source of this sequence is a human donor in good health (CMV status not recorded). Some clones in this sample may be carry-over from other donors' samples. The CDR3 sequence: CASSSRGGVNIQYF. In DNA, the CDR3 is TGTGCCAGCAGCTCCCGGGGAGGTGTGAACATTCAGTACTTC.